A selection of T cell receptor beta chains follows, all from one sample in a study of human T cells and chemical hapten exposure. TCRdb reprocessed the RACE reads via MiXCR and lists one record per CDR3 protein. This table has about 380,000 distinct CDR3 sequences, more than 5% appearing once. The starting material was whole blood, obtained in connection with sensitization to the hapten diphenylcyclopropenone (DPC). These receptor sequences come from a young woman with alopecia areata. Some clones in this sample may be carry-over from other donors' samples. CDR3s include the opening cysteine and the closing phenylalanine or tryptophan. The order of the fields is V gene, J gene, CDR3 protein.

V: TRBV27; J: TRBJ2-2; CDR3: CASSSKTDRAGELFF
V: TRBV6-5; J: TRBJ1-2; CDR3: CASSYQRDSDYGYTF
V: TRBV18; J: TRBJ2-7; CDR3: CASSLSWEGNDEQYF
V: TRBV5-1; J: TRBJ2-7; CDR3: CASSLDRAYEQYF
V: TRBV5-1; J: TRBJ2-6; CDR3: CASGDGQRSGANVLTF
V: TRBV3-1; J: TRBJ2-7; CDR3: CASSHVSYEQYF
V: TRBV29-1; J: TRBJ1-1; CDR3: CSVETHPNTEAFF
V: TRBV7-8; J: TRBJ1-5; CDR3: CASSRTTSNQPQHF
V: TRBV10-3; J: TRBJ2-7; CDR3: CAISDLSGPFEQYF
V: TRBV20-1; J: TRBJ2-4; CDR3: CSAPTGGLAGLINIQYF
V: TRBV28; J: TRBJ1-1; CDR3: CASSLGLSRTEAFF
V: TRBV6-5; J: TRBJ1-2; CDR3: CASSYGRAYGYTF
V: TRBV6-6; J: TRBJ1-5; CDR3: CASSLRTGSNQPQHF
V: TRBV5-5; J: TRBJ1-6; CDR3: CASSIARQGASSPLHF
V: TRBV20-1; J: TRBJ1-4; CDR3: CSAKGQAPGKLFF
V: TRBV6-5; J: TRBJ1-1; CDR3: CASSRQENTEAFF
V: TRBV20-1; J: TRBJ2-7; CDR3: CSALLPTSYEQYF
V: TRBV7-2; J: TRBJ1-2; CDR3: CASSWQGAQVGYTF
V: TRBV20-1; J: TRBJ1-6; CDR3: CSARFNSYNSPLHF
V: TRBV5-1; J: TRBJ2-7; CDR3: CASSLRGYEQYF
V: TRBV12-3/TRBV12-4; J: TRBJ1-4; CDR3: CASSSDRDGRGLFF
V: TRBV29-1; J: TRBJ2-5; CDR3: CSVEVVGVATQYF
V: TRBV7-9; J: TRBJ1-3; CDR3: CASSLWGDLRRHSGNTIYF
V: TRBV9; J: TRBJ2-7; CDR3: CASSVDAASSYEQYF
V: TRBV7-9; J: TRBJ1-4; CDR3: CASSLGGFWKLFF
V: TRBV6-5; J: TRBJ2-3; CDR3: CASSSRTGGRPGFSDTQYF
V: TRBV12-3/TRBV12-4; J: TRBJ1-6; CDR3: CASRDRDRGLSYNSPLHF
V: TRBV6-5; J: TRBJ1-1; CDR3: CASSRSGHTEAFF
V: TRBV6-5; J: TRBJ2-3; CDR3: CASSSLSGGADTQYF
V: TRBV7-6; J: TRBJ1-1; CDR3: CASSFRQEEAFF
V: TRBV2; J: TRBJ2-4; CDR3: CASSVSIQYF
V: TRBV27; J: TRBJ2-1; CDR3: CASSFPGQGTNEQFF
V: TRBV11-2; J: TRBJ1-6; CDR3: CASSLGGTGSSPLHF
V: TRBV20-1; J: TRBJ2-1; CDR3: CSARVGSGGYIYNEQFF
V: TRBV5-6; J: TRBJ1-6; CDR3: CASSFRTGRAPLHF
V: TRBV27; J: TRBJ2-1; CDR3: CASSKSGTGLINEQFF
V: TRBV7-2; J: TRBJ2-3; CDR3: CASSLDSGATDTQYF
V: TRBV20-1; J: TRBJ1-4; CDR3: CSASSGDEKLFF
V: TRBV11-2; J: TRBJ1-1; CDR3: CASRSPGRLRAEAFF
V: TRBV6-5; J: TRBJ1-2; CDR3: CASSPPRQHAYGYTF
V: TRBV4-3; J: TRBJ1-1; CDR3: CASSQMSTRVFDTEAFF
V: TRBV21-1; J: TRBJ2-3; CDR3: CASSKGQGEGTDTQYF
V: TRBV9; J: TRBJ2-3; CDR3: CASSVQGGPDRQYF